A few counts support the clone carrying this T cell receptor beta chain. Its antigen is unidentified. Everyone who donated was a healthy Caucasian. TCRdb analysed the 5' RACE reads with MiXCR anew, one entry per CDR3 protein. This sample has 350,000 to 500,000 distinct CDR3 sequences; around 18% occur once, and the top ten carry around 12%. The data originate from a study of identical twins. This CDR3 has 14 residues. Trimming cost V 4 bases and J 8 bases, with 20 bases left between them. The germline gives CDR1 SQVTM, CDR2 ANQGSEA. Notes on the study in general: The study drew conclusions from cross-sectional statistical analysis, not from following the same donors.

The sequencing input was naive T cells sorted from blood. This clonotype originated in a man between 45 and 60 years old in good health. The chain has TRBV29-1 and TRBJ2-5, with D possibly TRBD2 on 5 matching bases. This CDR3 is CSVVAPERRQTQYF. The DNA of the CDR3 is TGCAGCGTTGTAGCCCCGGAGAGGAGGCAAACCCAGTACTTC.